A selection of T cell receptor beta chains follows, all from one sample in a study of T cells in Graves' hyperthyroidism and ophthalmopathy. TCRdb recomputed calls from the multiplex PCR reads with MiXCR, one row per CDR3 protein. This table has about 530,000 distinct CDR3 sequences, under 20% appearing once. Sequenced material: blood. All receptors derive from a woman aged 18-29 years with Graves' ophthalmopathy. CDR3s include the opening cysteine and the closing phenylalanine or tryptophan. A D gene is named only where the DNA matches it firmly.

v_call,j_call,d_call,cdr3_aa
TRBV12-3/TRBV12-4,TRBJ1-2,TRBD1,CATLPGQDYGYTF
TRBV5-1,TRBJ2-7,-,CASSLQGRPPTYEQYF
TRBV30,TRBJ1-5,-,CAWSVLRGHQPQHF
TRBV28,TRBJ2-3,-,CASLRTVEDTQYF
TRBV7-9,TRBJ2-3,-,CASSPYEDTQYF
TRBV20-1,TRBJ2-1,TRBD2,CSASGLAGVRGEQFF
TRBV20-1,TRBJ2-7,TRBD1,CSARPTGYSYEQYF
TRBV7-2,TRBJ2-5,TRBD2,CASSLGGREVETQYF
TRBV29-1,TRBJ2-1,-,CSVVPTRAREQFF
TRBV12-3/TRBV12-4,TRBJ2-1,TRBD1,CASSSPDRATYSYNEQFF
TRBV27,TRBJ2-7,-,CASSLTGQYEQYF
TRBV5-4,TRBJ2-1,-,CASSFGKQNRGPYNEQFF
TRBV27,TRBJ2-1,-,CASSSSGLLSSYNEQFF
TRBV5-1,TRBJ2-3,TRBD2,CASKLLAGEGDTQYF
TRBV6-1,TRBJ1-1,-,CASSSHRGTEAFF
TRBV6-5,TRBJ1-4,TRBD1,CASSYRTGWAEKLFF
TRBV6-1,TRBJ2-5,-,CASSFGRAQETQYF
TRBV28,TRBJ2-3,TRBD2,CASRSSGRSRVTDTQYF
TRBV11-2,TRBJ2-1,-,CASSIGRRTTLNNEQFF
TRBV6-2/TRBV6-3,TRBJ1-1,-,CASSYSTALWTEAFF
TRBV28,TRBJ2-7,-,CASSFNAGAYEQYF
TRBV6-1,TRBJ2-2,TRBD1,CASNSGTANTGELFF
TRBV25-1,TRBJ2-7,TRBD2,CASSETGTSGYEQYF
TRBV5-1,TRBJ2-7,-,CASSLGDIGYEQYF
TRBV7-2,TRBJ2-1,-,CASSLDYGRPQFF
TRBV11-2,TRBJ2-7,-,CASSSPRTSTYEQYF
TRBV13,TRBJ1-2,-,CASSLVIWQNYGYTF
TRBV20-1,TRBJ2-3,TRBD2,CSAPGTSGTWDTQYF
TRBV6-1,TRBJ2-7,-,CASMRIDRSYEQYF
TRBV7-8,TRBJ1-1,TRBD1,CASSPWDRESYYTEAFF
TRBV7-6,TRBJ2-3,-,CASSLLWEASTDTQYF
TRBV2,TRBJ2-2,TRBD1,CASSDQGETGELFF
TRBV28,TRBJ1-2,TRBD1,CASSATGGRQGYTF
TRBV5-1,TRBJ2-7,TRBD1,CASSFGGSTGGFGEQYF
TRBV29-1,TRBJ1-5,TRBD1,CSVGTGVEQPQHF
TRBV6-1,TRBJ2-3,-,CTIKCLFTSTDTQYF
TRBV30,TRBJ1-1,-,CAWSVVMGAAEAFF
TRBV4-2,TRBJ2-5,-,CASSQVGPQETQYF
TRBV29-1,TRBJ1-1,TRBD1,CSVRDRGDTEAFF
TRBV5-1,TRBJ2-2,-,CASSLPPPNTGELFF
TRBV11-2,TRBJ2-3,TRBD1,CASSPDRGSSDTQYF
TRBV5-1,TRBJ2-7,-,CASSLDSGRGEQYF